Listed below are T cell receptor beta chains from one sample, sequenced in a study of T-cell memory formation after mild COVID-19. TCRdb analysed the 5' RACE reads with MiXCR anew, one entry per CDR3 protein. The sample yields fewer than 500,000 distinct CDR3 sequences, 20% to 25% seen once. The sample taken for sequencing was PBMCs or a T cell subset sorted from them (not recorded which). These receptors were taken from an adult woman who had mild COVID-19 (a few samples of this study predate the infection). Cell type and time point are not known. Both conserved end residues are part of each CDR3. Each record gives: V gene, clone size, J gene, D gene, CDR3 protein, CDR3 DNA. D genes are given only for firm matches. Clone sizes are given selectively: once, few, many, or a class where the clone is expanded.

>TRBV9|few|TRBJ2-7|NA
CASSVDGGPSYEQYF
TGTGCCAGCAGCGTAGACGGGGGGCCGTCCTACGAGCAGTACTTC
>TRBV7-2|once|TRBJ1-2|TRBD1
CASSLGTGGWRTSFYGYTF
TGTGCCAGCAGCTTAGGGACAGGGGGTTGGCGGACAAGTTTCTATGGCTACACCTTC
>TRBV7-2|NA|TRBJ2-5|NA
CASSLRARGETQYF
TGTGCCAGCAGCCTTCGGGCTCGGGGGGAGACCCAGTACTTC
>TRBV19|NA|TRBJ2-7|NA
CASSTSYMVSYEQYF
TGTGCCAGTAGTACCTCATATATGGTGTCCTACGAGCAGTACTTC
>TRBV15|few|TRBJ1-5|NA
CATSRGQGSNQPQHF
TGTGCCACCAGCAGAGGTCAGGGGAGCAATCAGCCCCAGCATTTT
>TRBV7-8|NA|TRBJ1-6|NA
CASTRDTFNSPLHF
TGTGCCAGCACAAGGGACACTTTTAATTCACCCCTCCACTTT
>TRBV9|few|TRBJ2-6|NA
CASSVGSLANGANVLTF
TGTGCCAGCAGCGTAGGATCCCTAGCGAATGGGGCCAACGTCCTGACTTTC
>TRBV15|NA|TRBJ2-7|NA
CATSRARAYEQYF
TGTGCCACCAGCCGGGCCAGGGCCTACGAGCAGTACTTC
>TRBV19|few|TRBJ1-5|NA
CASTQRGNRVNQPQHF
TGTGCCAGTACCCAAAGAGGAAACAGGGTAAATCAGCCCCAGCATTTT
>TRBV4-1|NA|TRBJ2-1|TRBD2
CASSQDGLAGYSNEQFF
TGCGCCAGCAGCCAAGATGGGCTAGCGGGATATTCAAATGAGCAGTTCTTC